Listed below are T cell receptor beta chains from one sample, sequenced in a study of CD8+ T cells in alopecia areata. The method was immunoSEQ multiplex PCR; TCRdb's version includes in-frame clones alone and lacks a portion of them. This table has about 14,000 clones, about 57% appearing once. Specimen: CD4+ Tregs sorted from blood. The receptors were gathered from a human donor with alopecia areata. The CDR3 runs from the conserved cysteine through the conserved F or W. A D gene is named only where the DNA matches it firmly. Rows give clone size only sometimes, using once, few, many, or a class for an expanded clone.

j_call	cdr3_length	v_call	clone_size	d_call	cdr3_nt	cdr3_aa
TRBJ1-1	15	TRBV28	once	NA	TGTGCCAGCAGTAGTTGGCGGGGGCTAAGGGCTGAAGCTTTCTTT	CASSSWRGLRAEAFF
TRBJ1-2	14	TRBV19	medium-sized	TRBD1	TGTGCCAGTAGTATACTCGACAGGGACTATGGCTACACCTTC	CASSILDRDYGYTF
TRBJ2-5	15	TRBV29-1	few	NA	TGCAGCGTTGATCCGATAACCGGCATCGGGGAGACCCAGTACTTC	CSVDPITGIGETQYF
TRBJ2-1	15	TRBV6-1	medium-sized	TRBD2	TGTGCCAGCAGTGGAACCGGGACTACCGGAGGGGAGCAGTTCTTC	CASSGTGTTGGEQFF
TRBJ2-2	18	TRBV28	few	NA	TGTGCCAGCAGTTTATCCCTGATTACAGGGCTGATGGCGGGGGAGCTGTTTTTT	CASSLSLITGLMAGELFF
TRBJ1-5	13	TRBV6-5	NA	TRBD1	TGTGCCAGCAGAGAAGATCACAGGGGAAACCAGCATTTT	CASREDHRGNQHF
TRBJ2-7	17	TRBV19	NA	TRBD2	TGTGCCAGTAGTCACTCCCCTCTAGCGGGAGGCACCTACGAGCAGTACTTC	CASSHSPLAGGTYEQYF
TRBJ2-7	15	TRBV7-2	NA	NA	TGTGCCAGCAGCTTAGGGGGTGGGAGCGCGTACGAGCAGTACTTC	CASSLGGGSAYEQYF
TRBJ2-3	16	TRBV28	NA	NA	TGTGCCAGCAGACGGAGGGGGACATATCGGACAGATACGCAGTATTTT	CASRRRGTYRTDTQYF
TRBJ2-7	15	TRBV10-3	few	TRBD1	TGTGCCATCAGTGCGAGGACAGGGATCGCCTACGAGCAGTACTTC	CAISARTGIAYEQYF
TRBJ2-6	14	TRBV6-5	few	NA	TGTGCCAGCAGTTATTGGGCTGGGGCCAACGTCCTGACTTTC	CASSYWAGANVLTF
TRBJ1-2	14	TRBV2	NA	NA	TGTGCCAGCACTCTTCGGACAGCAATGGAGGGCTACACCTTC	CASTLRTAMEGYTF
TRBJ1-2	15	TRBV6-1	NA	TRBD1	TGTGCCAGCAGTGAAGCCAGACAGGGTTACTATGGCTACACCTTC	CASSEARQGYYGYTF
TRBJ1-2	13	TRBV7-9	NA	NA	TGTGCCGGCAGCTTAGTTCAGGACTATGGCTACACCTTC	CAGSLVQDYGYTF
TRBJ2-2	14	TRBV7-3	few	NA	TGTGCCAGCAGCACGGAGCGGTACACCGGGGAGCTGTTTTTT	CASSTERYTGELFF
TRBJ2-1	11	TRBV19	NA	NA	TGTGCCAGTAGTTACGAGAATGAGCAGTTCTTC	CASSYENEQFF
TRBJ2-1	16	TRBV4-1	NA	NA	TGCGCCAGCAGCCAATCTCGGGAGTACGCCTACAATGAGCAGTTCTTC	CASSQSREYAYNEQFF
TRBJ1-1	15	TRBV7-2	NA	TRBD1	TGTGCCAGCAGCTTAGAGTATAACAGGGGGTCTGAAGCTTTCTTT	CASSLEYNRGSEAFF
TRBJ1-1	11	TRBV6-5	few	NA	TGTGCCAGCAGACAAGGTACTGAAGCTTTCTTT	CASRQGTEAFF
TRBJ2-1	14	TRBV28	NA	NA	TGTGCCAGCGAGTCCGGGTCCAACCCCGGGGAGCAGTTCTTC	CASESGSNPGEQFF
TRBJ1-4	13	TRBV28	NA	NA	TGTGCCAGCCGGACAGTTCCTAATGAAAAACTGTTTTTT	CASRTVPNEKLFF
TRBJ2-5	16	TRBV28	NA	NA	TGTGCCAGCGGCCCCCTGGGGGCGCTGGCGAGAGAGACCCAGTACTTC	CASGPLGALARETQYF
TRBJ1-5	16	TRBV21-1	NA	NA	TGTGCCAGCAGCAAAGATCCGGGATCGGGCAATCAGCCCCAGCATTTT	CASSKDPGSGNQPQHF
TRBJ2-7	14	TRBV2	NA	TRBD1	TGTGCCAGCAGTGACTGGACAGGGGCATACGAGCAGTACTTC	CASSDWTGAYEQYF
TRBJ1-3	17	TRBV7-6	NA	NA	TGTGCCAGCAGCTTATTCCCGAGGATAGACTCTGGAAACACCATATATTTT	CASSLFPRIDSGNTIYF
TRBJ2-5	16	TRBV5-1	few	NA	TGCGCCAGCAGCTTGGCGCAACGGGTCCATGGGGAGACCCAGTACTTC	CASSLAQRVHGETQYF
TRBJ2-1	19	TRBV6-1	NA	TRBD2	TGTGCCAGCAGTGCGGGACTAGCGGGGATCTTTATCTCCTACAATGAGCAGTTCTTC	CASSAGLAGIFISYNEQFF
TRBJ1-2	14	TRBV15	NA	NA	TGTGCCACCAGCAGAGAGGACAGAATCTATGGCTACACCTTC	CATSREDRIYGYTF
TRBJ2-1	17	TRBV5-1	NA	TRBD2	TGCGCCAGCAGCTGGGAGACCGGGACTAGCGTGTTTCGTGAGCAGTTCTTC	CASSWETGTSVFREQFF
TRBJ2-1	18	TRBV2	few	TRBD2	TGTGCCAGCAGTGAAGCGCTTCGCGGGAGGTACTCGGGCAATGAGCAGTTCTTC	CASSEALRGRYSGNEQFF
TRBJ1-1	12	TRBV10-3	NA	NA	TGTGCCATCAAGGCCTCGTACACTGAAGCTTTCTTT	CAIKASYTEAFF
TRBJ1-4	12	TRBV11-2	once	NA	TGTGCCAGCAGCTTCAGCAGGGAAAAACTGTTTTTT	CASSFSREKLFF
TRBJ1-2	13	TRBV7-3	NA	NA	TGTGCCAGCAGCTTAGCGCTCTCGGGTGGCTACACCTTC	CASSLALSGGYTF
TRBJ1-1	14	TRBV25-1	few	NA	TGTGCCAGCAGTGATCGGGGCTGGCGGACTGAAGCTTTCTTT	CASSDRGWRTEAFF
TRBJ1-1	13	TRBV28	NA	NA	TGTGCCAGCAGCCTCCCCGGCCGGACTGAAGCTTTCTTT	CASSLPGRTEAFF
TRBJ2-3	13	TRBV7-9	NA	TRBD2	TGTGCCAGCACCTTAGCGGGAGAGATTTCGCAGTATTTT	CASTLAGEISQYF
TRBJ2-7	13	TRBV7-9	NA	NA	TGTGCCAGCAGCCGACAGAGCTCCTACGAGCAGTACTTC	CASSRQSSYEQYF
TRBJ2-5	16	TRBV7-9	NA	TRBD2	TGTGCCAGCAGCCCACTAGCGGGAGTATCTTCAGGGACCCAGTACTTC	CASSPLAGVSSGTQYF
TRBJ2-1	15	TRBV28	few	NA	TGTGCCAGTCAACCCCCCGACAGCGCCTACAATGAGCAGTTCTTC	CASQPPDSAYNEQFF
TRBJ1-4	14	TRBV7-9	NA	NA	TGTGCCAGCAGCGTGGACCAACGGCATGAAAAACTGTTTTTT	CASSVDQRHEKLFF
TRBJ1-5	11	TRBV19	NA	NA	TGTGCCAGTGGGGGTAATCAGCCCCAGCATTTT	CASGGNQPQHF
TRBJ2-3	13	TRBV4-2	NA	NA	TGTGCCAGCAGCCAATCAAGCACAGATACGCAGTATTTT	CASSQSSTDTQYF
TRBJ2-1	15	TRBV30	NA	NA	TGTGCCTGGAGTCCAGGGTGGGGGAGGCGAAATGAGCAGTTCTTC	CAWSPGWGRRNEQFF
TRBJ1-1	13	TRBV13	NA	NA	TGTGCCAGCAGCGGGACCCTGAACACTGAAGCTTTCTTT	CASSGTLNTEAFF
TRBJ2-7	14	TRBV28	NA	TRBD1	TGTGCCAGCAGTGGACCGGGACAGCATACCGAGCAGTACTTC	CASSGPGQHTEQYF
TRBJ2-7	11	TRBV20-1	few	TRBD2	TGCAGTGCTAAGCGGGATTACGAGCAGTACTTC	CSAKRDYEQYF
TRBJ2-7	12	TRBV19	NA	TRBD1	TGTGCCAGTAGGGACAGGGCCAACGAGCAGTACTTC	CASRDRANEQYF
TRBJ1-1	13	TRBV6-6	NA	TRBD1	TGCGCCAGCAGTGAGACAGGGATCACTGAAGCTTTCTTT	CASSETGITEAFF
TRBJ2-6	18	TRBV5-1	NA	TRBD1	TGCGCCAGCAGCTTGGTTGGGACAGGGACCGCTGGGGCCAACGTCCTGACTTTC	CASSLVGTGTAGANVLTF